The next 18 T cell receptor beta chains were all read from a single sample in a study. TCRdb used MiXCR to reprocess the 5' RACE reads, holding one entry per CDR3 protein. Here the sample spans under 15,000 distinct CDR3 sequences, around a quarter being singletons. What was sequenced was naive CD4+ T cells sorted from blood. Subset meaning: naive CD4+ T cells, CD4+CD45RA+CD25-. These receptors were taken from a female donor with breast cancer.

This clonotype is medium-sized within its sample. This chain uses TRBV5-1 with TRBJ2-3, with D unclear. Trimming removed 4 bases from V and 0 bases from J, with 3 bases in between. Per germline, CDR1 SGHRS and CDR2 YFSETQ. CDR3 length: 12 residues. CDR3 DNA sequence: TGCGCCAGCAGCGGGAGCACAGATACGCAGTATTTT. The encoded protein is CASSGSTDTQYF.

This clonotype was counted at least ten times. This chain connects TRBV2 to TRBJ1-5; D might be TRBD1 (5 bases). Germline V CDR1 and CDR2: SNHLY, FYNNEI. The CDR3 is 15 amino acids. The V gene lost 1 base and the J gene lost 4 bases, with 11 bases spanning the gap. CDR3 in DNA: TGTGCCAGCAGTGAAGGGGTGACAGCTAATCAGCCCCAGCATTTT. It yields the protein CASSEGVTANQPQHF.

Of note for this clonotype: This could be a read error, since a much larger clone is one nucleotide away. V and J are TRBV20-1 and TRBJ2-1; 8 nucleotides agree with TRBD2. The CDR3 is made up of 19 amino acids. Germline V lookup: CDR1 DFQATT, CDR2 SNEGSKA (reference sequence). V was clipped by 7 bases and J by 2 bases; unmatched bases: 22. The CDR3 protein is CSGVPLLAASGITYNEQFF. The CDR3 DNA is TGCAGTGGGGTCCCCCTACTAGCGGCCTCCGGGATTACCTACAATGAGCAGTTCTTC.

This clonotype is classed as medium-sized. The chain carries TRBV19 and TRBJ2-3; 11 bases are shared with TRBD2. V shed 5 bases and J 7 bases; nucleotides not matched to a gene: 8. Germline V CDR1 and CDR2: LNHDA, SQIVND (reference sequence). The CDR3 has 15 residues. The CDR3 loop reads CASSVLAGGSNTQYF. CDR3 sequence (DNA): TGTGCCAGTAGTGTGCTAGCGGGAGGATCAAATACGCAGTATTTT.

This clonotype showed up many times. This rearrangement joins TRBV6-6 to TRBJ2-7, with TRBD1 identical over 7 bases. Unmatched junction bases numbered 2, after V lost 0 bases and J lost 0 bases. The CDR3 consists of 15 residues. Per the germline V gene, CDR1 is MNHNY and CDR2 is SVGAGI (reference sequence). CDR3 loop: CASSYSAGGSYEQYF. CDR3 bases: TGTGCCAGCAGTTACTCCGCAGGGGGCTCCTACGAGCAGTACTTC.

By sample share, this clonotype is medium-sized. V usage is TRBV6-5 and J usage is TRBJ1-4, with D perhaps matching TRBD1 (6 bases). Per germline, CDR1 MNHEY and CDR2 SVGAGI. The CDR3 sequence is 14 residues long. V was trimmed by 6 bases and J by 4 bases, leaving 12 bases between them. As DNA, the CDR3 is TGTGCCAGCAGACTCGGACAGAATAATGAAAAACTGTTTTTT. Translation: CASRLGQNNEKLFF.

In this sample, this clonotype turned up a few times. J is TRBJ2-7 and V is TRBV7-8; 10 nucleotides align to TRBD2. The CDR3 spans 14 residues. The V gene's germline CDR1 is SGHVS and CDR2 FQNEAQ. Losses at the gene ends were 10 bases for V and 0 bases for J; bases not matched to a gene: 6. This chain's CDR3 is CATKAGGTSYEQYF. CDR3 coding DNA: TGTGCCACTAAAGCGGGAGGGACCTCCTACGAGCAGTACTTC.

This clonotype rates as medium-sized (0.01 to 0.1%). This rearrangement joins TRBV9 to TRBJ2-5; the D is unclear. V was shortened by 0 bases and J by 5 bases, with 5 bases between the two germline ends. The germline V gene has CDR1 SGDLS and CDR2 YYNGEE. The CDR3 spans 12 residues. The CDR3 nucleotides read TGTGCCAGCAGCGTAGACGGCGAGACCCAGTACTTC. Encoded protein: CASSVDGETQYF.

This clonotype appeared a few times. The chain uses TRBV29-1 and TRBJ1-1, with 10 nucleotides matching TRBD1. Germline values: CDR1 SQVTM, CDR2 ANQGSEA. After removal of 4 bases from V and 4 bases from J, the junction contained 6 bases not matched to a gene. This CDR3 comprises 14 residues. CDR3 nucleotide sequence: TGCAGCGTTGCGTCTTGGACAGGGGGCACTGAAGCTTTCTTT. This gives the protein CSVASWTGGTEAFF.

This clonotype was counted ten times or more. This chain uses TRBV5-1 with TRBJ2-1, with D perhaps assigned TRBD1 or TRBD2 (5 bases each). There are 13 residues in the CDR3. Trimming pared 7 bases from V and 0 bases from J, leaving 8 bases between. Germline CDR1 reads SGHRS; CDR2 reads YFSETQ. CDR3: CASRDDSYNEQFF. CDR3 nucleotides: TGCGCCAGCCGGGACGACTCCTACAATGAGCAGTTCTTC.

This clonotype is labeled medium-sized. CDR3 region: CASSVTGRSYGYTF. CDR3 coding DNA: TGTGCCAGCAGTGTCACCGGGAGAAGCTATGGCTACACCTTC. The chain couples TRBV6-1 to TRBJ1-2; D is unresolved. The CDR3 has 14 residues. V lost 4 bases and J lost 4, with 13 bases in between. Germline lookup yields CDR1 MNHNS and CDR2 SASEGT.

This clonotype was recorded at least ten times. J is TRBJ2-1 and V is TRBV25-1; 9 positions match TRBD1. V dropped 4 bases and J dropped 8; count of bases not matched to a gene: 6. Germline V CDR1 and CDR2: MGHDK, SYGVNS. This CDR3 comprises 14 residues. Here the CDR3 reads CASSGRDRVHEQFF. DNA for the CDR3: TGTGCCAGCAGTGGCCGGGACAGGGTCCATGAGCAGTTCTTC.

This clonotype was seen ten or more times. V gene TRBV11-3 combines with J gene TRBJ2-2; TRBD2 might be the D (6 bases). Per the germline V gene, CDR1 is SGHNT and CDR2 is YENEEA. Deletions cut 4 bases from V and 0 bases from J, with 18 bases between. The CDR3 covers 18 residues. The CDR3 is CASSSRGWGKANTGELFF. The CDR3 bases are TGTGCCAGCAGCTCCCGGGGGTGGGGGAAAGCGAACACCGGGGAGCTGTTTTTT. Full variable domain (remainder filled in from reference TRBV11-3 and TRBJ2-2): EAGVVQSPRYKIIEKKQPVAFWCNPISGHNTLYWYLQNLGQGPELLIRYENEEAVDDSQLPKDRFSAERLKGVDSTLKIQPAELGDSAVYLCASSSRGWGKANTGELFFGEGSRLTVL.

This clonotype was picked up many times. V is TRBV12-3 or TRBV12-4 and J is TRBJ2-3; D is unresolved. V lost 6 bases to trimming and J lost 7 bases, with 11 bases between them. The CDR3 runs 12 residues. The CDR3: CASRSGLNTQYF. DNA for the CDR3: TGTGCCAGCAGGAGTGGGCTGAATACGCAGTATTTT.

The genes are TRBV6-6 and TRBJ2-1; TRBD2 matches at 9 bases. Germline CDR1 is MNHNY and CDR2 is SVGAGI (reference sequence). The CDR3 length is 14 residues. V trimming: 2 bases; J trimming: 6 bases; junction bases outside the gene matches: 2. The CDR3 loop reads CASSYLAGCNEQFF. The DNA of the CDR3 is TGTGCCAGCAGTTACCTAGCGGGATGCAATGAGCAGTTCTTC.

This clonotype is termed medium-sized. This chain links TRBV4-2 with TRBJ2-1, with 10 bases that match TRBD2. This CDR3 comprises 17 residues. CDR1 is LGHNA and CDR2 is YNFKEQ in the germline V gene. Unmatched junction bases numbered 7, after V lost 2 bases and J lost 3 bases. The CDR3 here is CASSQRSGRAIYNEQFF. The CDR3 bases are TGTGCCAGCAGCCAAAGGAGCGGGAGGGCCATCTACAATGAGCAGTTCTTC.

This clonotype was counted many times. The chain has TRBV20-1 and TRBJ1-2; D uncertain. V was shortened by 7 bases and J by 6 bases, with 9 bases between the two germline ends. The CDR3 sequence is 10 residues long. Germline CDR1 reads DFQATT; CDR2 reads SNEGSKA (reference sequence). The CDR3 DNA sequence: TGCAGTGTAGGGCGTAATGGCTACACCTTC. Its translation: CSVGRNGYTF.

This clonotype has a count of ten or more. This chain links TRBV7-3 with TRBJ1-1, with TRBD1 matching 7 bases. Unmatched junction bases numbered 6, after V lost 4 bases and J lost 7 bases. This CDR3 has 13 amino acids. Germline lookup yields CDR1 SGHTA and CDR2 FQGTGA. This CDR3 is CASSSQGVSEAFF. DNA for the CDR3: TGTGCCAGCAGCTCCCAGGGGGTCAGTGAAGCTTTCTTT.